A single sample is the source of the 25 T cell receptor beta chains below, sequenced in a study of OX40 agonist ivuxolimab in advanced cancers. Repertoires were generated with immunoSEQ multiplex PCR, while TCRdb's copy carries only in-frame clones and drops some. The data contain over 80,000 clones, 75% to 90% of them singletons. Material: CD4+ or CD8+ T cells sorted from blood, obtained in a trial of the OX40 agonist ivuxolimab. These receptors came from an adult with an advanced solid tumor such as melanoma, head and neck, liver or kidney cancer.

The CDR3 loop reads CSVYLAGGADTQYF. The CDR3 region has the DNA TGCAGCGTTTATCTAGCGGGAGGAGCAGATACGCAGTATTTT. The rearrangement links TRBV29-1 to TRBJ2-3, with TRBD2 identical over 11 bases. Per germline, CDR1 SQVTM and CDR2 ANQGSEA. There are 14 residues in the CDR3. V lost 5 bases and J lost 4; bases outside the gene matches: 5.

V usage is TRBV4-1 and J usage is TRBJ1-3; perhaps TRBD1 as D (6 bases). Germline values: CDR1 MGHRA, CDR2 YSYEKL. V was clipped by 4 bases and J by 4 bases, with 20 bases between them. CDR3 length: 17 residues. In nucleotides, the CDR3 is TGCGCCAGCAGCCGATTGCCGGGACACAGGGTCGGAAACACCATATATTTT. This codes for CASSRLPGHRVGNTIYF.

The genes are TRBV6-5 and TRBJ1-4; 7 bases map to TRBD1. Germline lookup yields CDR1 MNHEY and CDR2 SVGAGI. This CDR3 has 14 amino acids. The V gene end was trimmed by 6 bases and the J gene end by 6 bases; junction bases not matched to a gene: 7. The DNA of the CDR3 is TGTGCCAGCAGCCTGACAGGGTTTGATGAAAAACTGTTTTTT. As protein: CASSLTGFDEKLFF.

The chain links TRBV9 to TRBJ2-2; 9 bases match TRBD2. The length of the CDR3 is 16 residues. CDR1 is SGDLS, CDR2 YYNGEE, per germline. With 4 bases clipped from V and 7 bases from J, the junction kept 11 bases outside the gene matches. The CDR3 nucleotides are TGTGCCAGCAGCAGGGGGAGCGGGAGGAGGAACGGGGAGCTGTTTTTT. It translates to CASSRGSGRRNGELFF.

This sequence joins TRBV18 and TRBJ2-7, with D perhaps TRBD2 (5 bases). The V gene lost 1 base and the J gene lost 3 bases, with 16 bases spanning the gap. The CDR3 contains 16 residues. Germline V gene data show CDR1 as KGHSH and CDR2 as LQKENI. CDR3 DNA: TGTGCCAGCTCACCACAAGGTCGAGCGGAGTTCTACGAGCAGTACGTC. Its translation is CASSPQGRAEFYEQYV.

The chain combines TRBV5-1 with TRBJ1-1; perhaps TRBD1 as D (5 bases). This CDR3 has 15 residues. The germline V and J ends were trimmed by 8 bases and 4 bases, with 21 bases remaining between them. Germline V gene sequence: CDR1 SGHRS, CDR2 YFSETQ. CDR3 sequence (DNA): TGCGCCAGTAAACCCTACATGGACACACTCACTGAAGCTTTCTTT. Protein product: CASKPYMDTLTEAFF.

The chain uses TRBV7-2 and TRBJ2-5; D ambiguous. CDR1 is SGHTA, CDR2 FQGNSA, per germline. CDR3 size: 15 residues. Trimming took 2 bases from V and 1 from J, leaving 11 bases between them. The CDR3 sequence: CASSLYAAVQETQYF. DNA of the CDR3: TGTGCCAGCAGCTTATATGCGGCCGTCCAAGAGACCCAGTACTTC.

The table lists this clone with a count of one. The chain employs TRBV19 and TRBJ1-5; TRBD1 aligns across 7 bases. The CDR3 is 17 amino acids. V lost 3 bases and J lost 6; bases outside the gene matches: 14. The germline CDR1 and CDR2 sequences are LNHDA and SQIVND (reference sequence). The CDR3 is CASSILLQGRSGQPQHF. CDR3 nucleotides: TGTGCCAGTAGTATCCTTCTACAGGGGCGTTCGGGTCAGCCCCAGCATTTT.

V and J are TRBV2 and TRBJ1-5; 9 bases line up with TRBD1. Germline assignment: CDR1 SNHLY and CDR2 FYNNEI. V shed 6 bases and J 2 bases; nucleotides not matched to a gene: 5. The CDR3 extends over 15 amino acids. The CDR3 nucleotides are TGTGCCAGCAGCGACCGGACAGGGGGCAATCAGCCCCAGCATTTT. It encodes CASSDRTGGNQPQHF.

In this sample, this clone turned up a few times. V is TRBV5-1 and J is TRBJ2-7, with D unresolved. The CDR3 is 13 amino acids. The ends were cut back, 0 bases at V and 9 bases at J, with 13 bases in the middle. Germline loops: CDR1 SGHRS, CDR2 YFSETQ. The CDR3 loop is CASSLGDGSGQYV. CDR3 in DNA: TGCGCCAGCAGCTTGGGCGACGGATCCGGGCAGTACGTC.

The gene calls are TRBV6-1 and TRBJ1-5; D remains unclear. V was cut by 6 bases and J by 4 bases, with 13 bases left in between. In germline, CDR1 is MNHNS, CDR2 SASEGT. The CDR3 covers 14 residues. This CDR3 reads CASSFPGSNQPQHF. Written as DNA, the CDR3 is TGTGCCAGCAGCTTCCCCGGCTCGAATCAGCCCCAGCATTTT.

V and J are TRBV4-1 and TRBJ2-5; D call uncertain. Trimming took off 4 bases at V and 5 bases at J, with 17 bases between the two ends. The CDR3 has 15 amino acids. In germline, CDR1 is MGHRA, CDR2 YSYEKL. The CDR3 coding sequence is TGCGCCAGCAGCCCCGGTCAGGCATACGGGGAGACCCAGTACTTC. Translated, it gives CASSPGQAYGETQYF.

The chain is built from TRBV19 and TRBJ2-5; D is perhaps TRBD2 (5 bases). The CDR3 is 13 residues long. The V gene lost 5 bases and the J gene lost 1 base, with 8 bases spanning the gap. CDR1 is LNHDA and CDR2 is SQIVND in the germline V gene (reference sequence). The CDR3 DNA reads TGTGCCAGTAGTTTCCTAGCCCAAGAGACCCAGTACTTC. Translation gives CASSFLAQETQYF.

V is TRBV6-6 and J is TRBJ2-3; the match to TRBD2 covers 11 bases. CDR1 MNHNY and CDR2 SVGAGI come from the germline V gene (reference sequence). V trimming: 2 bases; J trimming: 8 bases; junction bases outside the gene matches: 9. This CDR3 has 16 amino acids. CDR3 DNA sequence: TGTGCCAGCAGTTACGGGACTAGCGGTCTCGTGGTTACGCAGTATTTT. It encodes CASSYGTSGLVVTQYF.

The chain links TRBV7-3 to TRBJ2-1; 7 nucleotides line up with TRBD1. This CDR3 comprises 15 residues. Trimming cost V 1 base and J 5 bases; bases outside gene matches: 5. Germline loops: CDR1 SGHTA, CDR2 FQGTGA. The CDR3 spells CASSLSADRNNEQFF. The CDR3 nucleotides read TGTGCCAGCAGCTTAAGCGCGGACAGGAACAATGAGCAGTTCTTC.

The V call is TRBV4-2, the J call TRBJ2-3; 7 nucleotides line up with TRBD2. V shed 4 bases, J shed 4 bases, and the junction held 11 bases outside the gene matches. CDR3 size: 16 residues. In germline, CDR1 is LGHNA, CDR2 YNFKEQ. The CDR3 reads CASSRQRAGEADTQYF. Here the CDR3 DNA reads TGTGCCAGCAGCCGACAACGCGCGGGAGAAGCAGATACGCAGTATTTT.

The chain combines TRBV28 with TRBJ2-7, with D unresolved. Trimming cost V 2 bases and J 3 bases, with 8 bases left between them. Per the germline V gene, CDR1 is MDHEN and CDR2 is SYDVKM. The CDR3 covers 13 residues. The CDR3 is CASSLSNSYEQYV. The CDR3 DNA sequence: TGTGCCAGCAGTTTAAGTAACAGCTACGAGCAGTACGTC.

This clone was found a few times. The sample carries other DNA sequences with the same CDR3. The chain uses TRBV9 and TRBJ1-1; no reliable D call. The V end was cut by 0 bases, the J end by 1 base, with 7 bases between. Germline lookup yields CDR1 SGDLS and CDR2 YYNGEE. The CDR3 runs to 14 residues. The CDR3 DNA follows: TGTGCCAGCAGCGTAGATAGTCAGAACACTGAAGCTTTCTTT. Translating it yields CASSVDSQNTEAFF.

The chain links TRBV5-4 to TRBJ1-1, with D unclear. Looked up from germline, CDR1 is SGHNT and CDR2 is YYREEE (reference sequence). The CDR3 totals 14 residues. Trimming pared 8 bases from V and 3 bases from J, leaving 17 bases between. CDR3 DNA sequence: TGTGCCAGTAACATCAACCGGGGTGACACTGAAGCTTTCTTT. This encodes CASNINRGDTEAFF.

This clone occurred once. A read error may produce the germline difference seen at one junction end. CDR3 residues: CASSLGQDSNQPQHF. The CDR3 nucleotides are TGTGCCAGCAGTTTAGGACAGGATAGCAATCAGCCCCAGCATTTT. The chain joins TRBV7-9 to TRBJ1-5; 7 nucleotides match TRBD1. Germline V CDR1 and CDR2: SEHNR, FQNEAQ (reference sequence). The CDR3 consists of 15 residues. Based on the CDR3 plus reference TRBV7-9 and TRBJ1-5, the full variable domain is DTGVSQNPRHKITKRGQNVTFRCDPISEHNRLYWYRQTLGQGPEFLTYFQNEAQLEKSRLLSDRFSAERPKGSFSTLEIQRTEQGDSAMYLCASSLGQDSNQPQHFGDGTRLSIL.

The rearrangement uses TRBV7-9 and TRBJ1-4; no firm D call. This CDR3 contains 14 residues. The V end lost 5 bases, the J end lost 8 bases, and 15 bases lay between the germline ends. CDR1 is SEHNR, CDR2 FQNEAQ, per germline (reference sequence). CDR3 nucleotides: TGTGCCAGCAGCCTCGGGATTGGAGGAGAAAAACTGTTTTTT. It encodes CASSLGIGGEKLFF.

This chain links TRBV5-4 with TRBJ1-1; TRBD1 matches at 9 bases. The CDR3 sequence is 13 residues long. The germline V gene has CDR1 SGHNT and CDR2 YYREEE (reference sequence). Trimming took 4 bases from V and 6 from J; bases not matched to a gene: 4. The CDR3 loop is CASSLRQGAEAFF. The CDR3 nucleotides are TGTGCCAGCAGCCTACGACAGGGGGCTGAAGCTTTCTTT.

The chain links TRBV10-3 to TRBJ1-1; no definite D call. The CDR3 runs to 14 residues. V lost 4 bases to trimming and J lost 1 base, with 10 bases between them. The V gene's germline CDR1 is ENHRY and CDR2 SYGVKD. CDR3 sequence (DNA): TGTGCCATCAGTGGAAGGGAGGCGAACACTGAAGCTTTCTTT. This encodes CAISGREANTEAFF.

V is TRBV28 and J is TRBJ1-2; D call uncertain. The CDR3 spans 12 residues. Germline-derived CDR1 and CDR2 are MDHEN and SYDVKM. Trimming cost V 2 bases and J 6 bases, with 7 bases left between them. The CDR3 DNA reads TGTGCCAGCAGTTTAAATATGCATGGCTACACCTTC. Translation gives CASSLNMHGYTF.

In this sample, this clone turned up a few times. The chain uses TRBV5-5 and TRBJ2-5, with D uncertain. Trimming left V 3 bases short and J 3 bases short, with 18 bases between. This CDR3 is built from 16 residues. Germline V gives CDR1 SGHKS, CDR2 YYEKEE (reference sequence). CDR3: CASSWNYPPLEETQYF. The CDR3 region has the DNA TGTGCCAGCAGCTGGAATTACCCTCCGTTAGAAGAGACCCAGTACTTC.